This T cell receptor beta chain derives from a study of Graves' ophthalmopathy and Graves' hyperthyroidism (dated 2018 in TCRdb). Notes on the research overall: Peripheral blood was collected at initial diagnosis, prior to any treatment. In total, over 130 blood samples were TCR-sequenced: around 42 ophthalmopathy, 75 hyperthyroidism and some 17 hyperthyroidism-to-ophthalmopathy patients. To explore V-J signatures that separate ophthalmopathy from hyperthyroidism, a discovery set of more than 95 patients was enrolled, consisting of under 50 with ophthalmopathy and around 60 with stable hyperthyroidism. Following sample collection, hyperthyroidism patients were given methimazole at a starting dose of 30 mg daily, and ophthalmopathy patients were given high-dose intravenous methylprednisolone. TCR beta repertoire signatures were used to distinguish Graves' ophthalmopathy from Graves' hyperthyroidism and to predict progression to ophthalmopathy. T-cell repertoires of thyroid tissue and blood were compared in 5 or 6 hyperthyroidism patients. The 90 to 100 discovery patients were randomly split 7:3 into training and test sets. An independent validation cohort comprised under 20 hyperthyroidism patients and about 16 patients who later progressed from hyperthyroidism to ophthalmopathy. What the work shows at the level of the full study, not this receptor alone: In cross-validation, the 13-signature model distinguished ophthalmopathy from stable hyperthyroidism with approximately 90% sensitivity and 81.08% specificity, while in the test set the corresponding values were about 80% and 75%. Most expanded thyroid clonotypes with a frequency above 0.001 also appeared in blood, which suggests that blood repertoires may reflect the immune response in the thyroid. In validation, the model predicted ophthalmopathy progression with 70.59% sensitivity and roughly 72% specificity; some twelve predicted patients were CT-confirmed with GO in a median of approximately six months. No statistical method was used to set the sample size in advance, and the investigators knew which group each participant was assigned to.

Remarks on this clonotype: The target of this receptor is not known. No much larger clone is present one base from it, and per-base qualities are unavailable.

A patient counted as having stable hyperthyroidism if there was no progression to ophthalmopathy within 18 months of follow-up. The hyperthyroidism patients were 18 to 65 years old and newly diagnosed, with a disease duration of less than 2 months. Patients with other autoimmune diseases, uncontrolled infections, pregnancy or lactation were excluded from the study. Clinical symptoms, serum thyroxine, TRAb, thyroid ultrasound and orbital computed tomography were used for diagnosis. PBMCs were isolated from about 9.2 ml of fresh peripheral blood by Ficoll-Paque density gradient centrifugation. Total RNA was extracted using Trizol reagent, and RNA quality was checked on an Agilent 2100 Bioanalyzer. Spanning cysteine to phenylalanine, the CDR3 consists of 18 amino acids. Only the CDR3 region is kept as DNA, spanning 54 bases read in frame from base 1. According to the germline V gene (reference sequence), CDR1 reads DFQATT and CDR2 reads SNEGSKA. V lost 2 bases and J lost 2 bases, and the count of bases not matched to a germline gene is 10.

TCR beta CDR3 regions were amplified from RNA transcripts for repertoire sequencing. HTBI primers and the Qiagen OneStep RT-PCR kit were used in a first-round RT-PCR, which was followed by a second-round multiplex PCR, size selection and purification. Libraries were sequenced paired-end with 100 bp reads on an Illumina HiSeq2000. As for how the authors treated the data: SOAPnuke was used to process the reads, removing any read that contained adapters or uncalled bases, had a mean Phred below 15, or lacked an exact match to the constant primer or identifier. High-quality paired reads were merged with COPE v1.2.5. Each unique nucleotide sequence was treated as a clonotype, and MiTCR v1.1 was used to align the clonotypes to the IMGT TRB V, D and J references. Only V-J combinations with frequency above 0.0001 were analysed, covering over 99% of repertoires. For each V-J combination, a TCR clonal expansion and chaos score was defined as the ratio of F50 clonal expansion to chaos observed in the TCRdist matrix. Welch's t-statistics and random forest were used to reduce features to approximately 13 V-J combinations, which were fed into a naive Bayes classifier. Thyroid-blood repertoire similarity was quantified with the Morisita-Horn index. The public reads were reanalyzed by TCRdb: fastp trimming at Q25, MiXCR alignment, in-frame beta chains only. Rows with a matching CDR3 protein are joined into one entry that keeps the most common DNA and genes. These V and J calls are TCRdb output, not the study's own analysis. This sample holds just over 400,000 distinct CDR3 sequences; roughly 21% were observed only once. Jointly, the top ten make up roughly 3% of the sample.

The specimen sequenced was peripheral blood. In this chain, TRBV20-1 is recombined with TRBJ2-3; the central 13 bases match TRBD2. The source of this sequence is a young woman with stable Graves' hyperthyroidism. Donor details come from another sample of the same person, matched by shared clones. The CDR3: CSARPPSGTSGNTDTQYF. DNA sequence: TGCAGTGCTAGACCTCCTTCAGGGACTAGCGGGAACACAGATACGCAGTATTTT.